This T cell receptor (beta chain) was identified in a study of neurological immune-mediated disorders. The CDR3 contains 14 residues. The V end was cut by 6 bases, the J end by 1 base, with 10 bases between. Germline CDR1 MDHEN, CDR2 SYDVKM. With 10-nucleotide random UMIs, 5'RACE was used to make the cDNA. TCRdb recomputed calls from the 5' RACE reads with MiXCR, one row per CDR3 protein. The table records 30,000 to 40,000 distinct CDR3 sequences, under 7.5% of them present only once. The table lists this clonotype with many counts. The source is a woman in her thirties or forties in good health. Sequencing was done on a sample of PBMCs. The gene calls are TRBV28 and TRBJ1-5, with D possibly TRBD1 on 6 matching bases. CDR3 in amino acids: CASSPGQSNQPQHF. The CDR3 region has the DNA TGTGCCAGCAGCCCCGGACAGAGCAATCAGCCCCAGCATTTT.